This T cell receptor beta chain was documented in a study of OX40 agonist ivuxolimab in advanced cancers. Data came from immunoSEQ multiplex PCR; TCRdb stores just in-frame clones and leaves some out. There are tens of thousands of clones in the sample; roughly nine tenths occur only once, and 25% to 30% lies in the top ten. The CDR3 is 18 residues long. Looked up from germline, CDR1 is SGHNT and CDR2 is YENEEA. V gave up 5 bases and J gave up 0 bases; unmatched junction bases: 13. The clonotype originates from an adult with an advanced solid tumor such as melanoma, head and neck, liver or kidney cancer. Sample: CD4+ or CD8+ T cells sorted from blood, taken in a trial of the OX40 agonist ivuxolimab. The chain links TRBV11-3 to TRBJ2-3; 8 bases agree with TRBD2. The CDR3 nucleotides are TGTGCCAGCAGCCCTTACTCGAGCGGGAGAACTAGCACAGATACGCAGTATTTT. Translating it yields CASSPYSSGRTSTDTQYF.